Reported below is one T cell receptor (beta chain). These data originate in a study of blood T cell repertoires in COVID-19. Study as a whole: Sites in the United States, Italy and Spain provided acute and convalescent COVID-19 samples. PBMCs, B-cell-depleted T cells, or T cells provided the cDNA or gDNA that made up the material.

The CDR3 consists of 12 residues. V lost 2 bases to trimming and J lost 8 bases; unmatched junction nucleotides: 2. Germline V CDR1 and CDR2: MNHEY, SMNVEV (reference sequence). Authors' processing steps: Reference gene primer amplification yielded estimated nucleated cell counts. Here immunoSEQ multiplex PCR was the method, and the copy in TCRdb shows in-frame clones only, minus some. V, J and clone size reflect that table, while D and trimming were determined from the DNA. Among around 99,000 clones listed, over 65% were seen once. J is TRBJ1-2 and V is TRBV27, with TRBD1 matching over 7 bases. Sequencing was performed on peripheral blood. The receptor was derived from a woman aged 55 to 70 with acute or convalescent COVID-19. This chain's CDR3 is CASSLTGDGYTF. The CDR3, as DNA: TGTGCCAGCAGTTTAACAGGGGACGGCTACACCTTC.